This paragraph covers one TCR beta chain sequence. The target antigen is unknown. In CD8 memory, CD45RO+ cells were put together with CCR7-negative CD45RA+ TemRA cells. V shed 4 bases and J shed 0 bases, with 13 bases lying between them. The CDR3 contains 17 residues. Germline CDR1 MGHRA, CDR2 YSYEKL. These data are taken from a study of shared clonotypes between healthy human individuals. Looking at the study overall: Researchers drew samples from two women and a few men aged 18 to 49. Broader study findings: Shared clonotypes across all four donors exceeded non-shared ones in generation probability. Shared across a handful of donors were 4% to 6% of the naive CD4 clonotypes.

Method: immunoSEQ multiplex PCR; TCRdb's copy keeps in-frame clones and lacks some. The table has approximately 640,000 clones, 90% seen once. Source material: memory CD8+ T cells from PBMCs. Noted subset: CD45RO+ cells pooled with CCR7-negative TemRA cells. J is TRBJ2-6 and V is TRBV4-1; D perhaps matches TRBD2 (6 bases). The TCR was taken from a man between 18 and 35 years old in good health. Some clones in this sample may be carry-over from other donors' samples. The CDR3 sequence is CASSLGSRGSGANVLTF. CDR3 nucleotides: TGCGCCAGCAGCCTCGGGAGTCGGGGCTCTGGGGCCAACGTCCTGACTTTC.